Listed below are T cell receptor beta chains from one sample, sequenced in a study. TCRdb independently ran MiXCR on the 5' RACE reads; one entry per CDR3 protein. This table holds 5,600 or so distinct CDR3 sequences, around 56% found once. Sequencing was performed on naive CD4+ T cells sorted from blood. The receptors originated from a female donor with breast cancer. Both conserved end residues are part of each CDR3. Each record gives: D gene, J gene, clone size, V gene, CDR3 protein, CDR3 DNA. D genes are given only for firm matches. Clone sizes are given selectively: once, few, many, or a class where the clone is expanded.

NA | TRBJ2-2 | NA | TRBV5-1 | CASSRSSGELFF | TGCGCCAGCAGTCGGTCCTCCGGGGAGCTGTTTTTT
NA | TRBJ2-5 | NA | TRBV5-1 | CASSLGGLQETQYF | TGCGCCAGCAGCTTGGGGGGACTGCAAGAGACCCAGTACTTC
TRBD2 | TRBJ2-3 | NA | TRBV7-2 | CASSPPGGRPTDTQYF | TGTGCCAGCAGCCCACCGGGCGGGAGACCCACAGATACGCAGTATTTT
TRBD1 | TRBJ1-5 | NA | TRBV6-1 | CASKRQGFYNQPQHF | TGTGCCAGCAAACGACAGGGGTTCTACAATCAGCCCCAGCATTTT
NA | TRBJ2-7 | NA | TRBV7-6 | CASSLVPSGIHEQYF | TGTGCCAGCAGCTTAGTGCCTTCGGGGATCCACGAGCAGTACTTC
TRBD2 | TRBJ2-1 | NA | TRBV14 | CASSRAGGYNGQFF | TGTGCCAGCAGCCGCGCGGGAGGTTACAATGGGCAGTTCTTC
NA | TRBJ1-3 | NA | TRBV6-1 | CASLSTVSGNTIYF | TGTGCCAGCCTGTCGACAGTCTCTGGAAACACCATATATTTT
TRBD1 | TRBJ1-2 | NA | TRBV7-2 | CASTGQGYSYGYTF | TGTGCCAGCACCGGACAGGGGTACAGCTATGGCTACACCTTC
TRBD2 | TRBJ2-3 | NA | TRBV20-1 | CSAGTSRRTDTQYF | TGCAGTGCTGGGACTAGCAGACGCACAGATACGCAGTATTTT
NA | TRBJ2-1 | NA | TRBV7-9 | CASTYSTSMDYNEQFF | TGTGCCAGCACCTACTCAACCAGCATGGACTACAATGAGCAGTTCTTC
NA | TRBJ2-1 | NA | TRBV6-2/TRBV6-3 | CASRSWVESNEQFF | TGTGCCAGCCGGAGTTGGGTTGAGAGCAATGAGCAGTTCTTC
NA | TRBJ2-4 | NA | TRBV7-2 | CASSLLGRPNIQYF | TGTGCCAGCAGCTTATTGGGGCGGCCAAACATTCAGTACTTC
NA | TRBJ2-2 | NA | TRBV20-1 | CSARARTTNTGELFF | TGCAGTGCCAGGGCGAGAACTACCAACACCGGGGAGCTGTTTTTT
TRBD1 | TRBJ1-5 | NA | TRBV7-2 | CASSLDRVGSSNQPQHF | TGTGCCAGCAGCCTCGACAGGGTAGGTTCGAGCAATCAGCCCCAGCATTTT
NA | TRBJ2-3 | few | TRBV10-3 | CAISPSEGTQYF | TGTGCCATCAGCCCCAGTGAAGGAACGCAGTATTTT
NA | TRBJ1-2 | NA | TRBV25-1 | CASSELSGPYGYTF | TGTGCCAGCAGTGAATTGTCAGGGCCCTATGGCTACACCTTC
TRBD1 | TRBJ2-3 | NA | TRBV12-3/TRBV12-4 | CASSTGTGRPDTQYF | TGTGCCAGCAGTACCGGGACAGGGAGGCCAGATACGCAGTATTTT
NA | TRBJ1-1 | few | TRBV20-1 | CSARDRMNTEAFF | TGCAGTGCTAGAGACAGGATGAACACTGAAGCTTTCTTT
TRBD2 | TRBJ2-1 | once | TRBV20-1 | CSARDRLGLAAYNEQFF | TGCAGTGCTAGAGATCGCCTGGGGCTAGCGGCCTACAATGAGCAGTTCTTC
NA | TRBJ2-3 | NA | TRBV7-9 | CASSDSLWGTDTQYF | TGTGCCAGCAGCGATTCACTCTGGGGCACAGATACGCAGTATTTT
TRBD2 | TRBJ2-1 | NA | TRBV4-3 | CASSQDSFTSGPYNEQFF | TGCGCCAGCAGCCAAGACTCCTTTACTAGCGGACCCTACAATGAGCAGTTCTTC
TRBD2 | TRBJ2-1 | few | TRBV11-3 | CASSPGTSGLQGEQFF | TGTGCCAGCAGCCCCGGGACTAGCGGACTCCAGGGTGAGCAGTTCTTC
TRBD1 | TRBJ1-1 | few | TRBV4-2 | CASSQAGGLTEAFF | TGTGCCAGCAGCCAAGCAGGGGGGCTGACTGAAGCTTTCTTT
NA | TRBJ2-7 | NA | TRBV20-1 | CSAHPAYYEQYF | TGCAGTGCCCACCCTGCTTACTACGAGCAGTACTTC
NA | TRBJ1-6 | few | TRBV6-1 | CASFNRGHAVRGSPLHF | TGTGCCAGCTTTAATCGGGGACATGCGGTCCGTGGGTCACCCCTCCACTTT
TRBD2 | TRBJ2-3 | NA | TRBV11-1 | CASSLAPGLAEDTQYF | TGTGCCAGCAGCTTAGCTCCGGGACTAGCGGAAGATACGCAGTATTTT
NA | TRBJ2-1 | NA | TRBV20-1 | CSARGQYNEQFF | TGCAGTGCTAGAGGGCAGTACAATGAGCAGTTCTTC
NA | TRBJ2-2 | few | TRBV7-9 | CASSLALRGRLELFF | TGTGCCAGCAGCTTAGCGCTAAGGGGGAGATTGGAGCTGTTTTTT
TRBD2 | TRBJ2-1 | NA | TRBV20-1 | CSARPWTSGRLNEQFF | TGCAGTGCTAGGCCCTGGACTAGCGGGAGACTCAATGAGCAGTTCTTC